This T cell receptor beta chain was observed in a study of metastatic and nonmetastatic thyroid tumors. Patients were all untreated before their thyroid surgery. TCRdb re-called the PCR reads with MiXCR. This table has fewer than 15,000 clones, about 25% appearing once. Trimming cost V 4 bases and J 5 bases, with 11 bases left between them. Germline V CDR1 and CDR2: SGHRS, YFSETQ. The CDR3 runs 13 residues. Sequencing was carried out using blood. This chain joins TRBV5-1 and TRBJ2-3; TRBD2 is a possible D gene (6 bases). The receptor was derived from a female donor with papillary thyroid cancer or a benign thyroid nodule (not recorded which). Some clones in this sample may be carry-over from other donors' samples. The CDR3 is CASSPPGGDTQYF. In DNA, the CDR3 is TGCGCCAGCAGCCCACCCGGGGGAGATACGCAGTATTTT.